Listed below are T cell receptor beta chains from one sample, sequenced in a study of regulatory T cells in long-lasting Graves disease. TCRdb recomputed calls from the multiplex PCR reads with MiXCR, one row per CDR3 protein. The table includes 400,000 to 500,000 distinct CDR3 sequences, less than 25% detected once. The specimen was peripheral blood mononuclear cells (PBMCs), collected when the disease was refractory, from a patient treated with antithyroid drugs. These receptors were collected from a female donor with Graves disease. The CDR3 runs from the conserved cysteine through the conserved F or W. The D gene is left open where the match is weak. A clone size is listed for some rows: how often the clone was seen (once, few, many), or a class if it is expanded.

cdr3_nt,cdr3_aa,clone_size,v_call,d_call,j_call
TGCAGCGGCGGGGCCGGGACAGGGATTAGAGAGACCCAGTACTTC,CSGGAGTGIRETQYF,few,TRBV20-1,TRBD1,TRBJ2-5
TGCAGCGTGTTATACATGAACACTGAAGCTTTCTTT,CSVLYMNTEAFF,many,TRBV29-1,NA,TRBJ1-1
TGCAGTGCTAGAGATGGGGGGGGCGGGTACGAGCAGTACTTC,CSARDGGGGYEQYF,NA,TRBV20-1,NA,TRBJ2-7
TGTGCCAGCAGCGCGCCCTGGGGGTACGAGCAGTACTTC,CASSAPWGYEQYF,NA,TRBV7-9,NA,TRBJ2-7
TGTGCCACCAGCAGAGAGTTGATTTCGGGAAAACCGTTTTTT,CATSRELISGKPFF,NA,TRBV15,NA,TRBJ1-4
TGCGCCAGCAAGGTATCGGCTTCCACCTACGAGCAGTACTTC,CASKVSASTYEQYF,few,TRBV5-1,NA,TRBJ2-7
TGTGCCAGCAGTGAAGTGCTAGCGGGAGGGGATACGCAGTATTTT,CASSEVLAGGDTQYF,few,TRBV2,TRBD2,TRBJ2-3
TGCGCCAGCAGCCCGAATCAACGGGGCAATGAGCAGTTCTTC,CASSPNQRGNEQFF,few,TRBV5-1,NA,TRBJ2-1
TGTGCCAGCAGCTTAGATAGCCAAATGGGTCAGCCCCAGCATTTT,CASSLDSQMGQPQHF,NA,TRBV11-2,NA,TRBJ1-5
TGCAGTGCTAGACCTAGGGGGCGCGATGGCTACACCTTC,CSARPRGRDGYTF,many,TRBV20-1,TRBD1,TRBJ1-2
TGCGCCAGCAGCCTTAAAACGAACACCGGGGAGCTGTTTTTT,CASSLKTNTGELFF,many,TRBV5-1,NA,TRBJ2-2
TGCAGCGTCCGACAGGGAGAGGGGTATGGCTACACCTTC,CSVRQGEGYGYTF,many,TRBV29-1,TRBD1,TRBJ1-2
TGTGCCAGCAGCCCCAGACTAGCGGGACACTCCTACGAGCAGTACTTC,CASSPRLAGHSYEQYF,once,TRBV9,TRBD2,TRBJ2-7
TGTGCCAGCAGCTTTCTAGCGAACCAAGAGACCCAGTACTTC,CASSFLANQETQYF,NA,TRBV7-9,NA,TRBJ2-5
TGCGCCAGCAGCCCGCCGGGGGGGATCTATGGCTACACCTTC,CASSPPGGIYGYTF,few,TRBV5-1,NA,TRBJ1-2
TGTGCCAGCAACCCACCTCCCACAGGGGGGGGTGAGCAGTACTTC,CASNPPPTGGGEQYF,many,TRBV28,NA,TRBJ2-7
TGTGCCAGCAGGGGACAGCAAGAGACCCAGTACTTC,CASRGQQETQYF,many,TRBV12-3/TRBV12-4,TRBD1,TRBJ2-5
TGTGCCAGCAGTTTTGGGGATTATTACGAGCAGTACTTC,CASSFGDYYEQYF,many,TRBV28,NA,TRBJ2-7
TGTGCCAGCAGTTTTCCCCTTCCATCGGGAGTGGGAGAGCAGTACTTC,CASSFPLPSGVGEQYF,many,TRBV28,NA,TRBJ2-7
TGTGCCAGCAGTGATCTAGCGAACTCCTACAATGAGCAGTTCTTC,CASSDLANSYNEQFF,once,TRBV6-2/TRBV6-3,NA,TRBJ2-1
TGTGCCAGCAGCAGGACAGGGGCCAACACCGGGGAGCTGTTTTTT,CASSRTGANTGELFF,many,TRBV7-2,TRBD1,TRBJ2-2
TGTGCCAGCAGCCCGCCCAGACAGGGCCGGAGGAACACTGAAGCTTTCTTT,CASSPPRQGRRNTEAFF,NA,TRBV12-3/TRBV12-4,TRBD1,TRBJ1-1
TGTGCCAGCAGTTACTTCGGACAGTGGAACACTGAAGCTTTCTTT,CASSYFGQWNTEAFF,many,TRBV6-5,NA,TRBJ1-1
TGTGCCAGCAGGTTGACAGGAGGCTTTACAGATACGCAGTATTTT,CASRLTGGFTDTQYF,few,TRBV12-3/TRBV12-4,NA,TRBJ2-3
TGTGCCACCAGCAGAGACAGGGATTCGGAGAACGAGCAGTACTTC,CATSRDRDSENEQYF,NA,TRBV15,NA,TRBJ2-7
TGCGCCAGCAGCCAAGATGTAGCGGGAGGATCGGACGAGCAGTACTTC,CASSQDVAGGSDEQYF,few,TRBV4-1,TRBD2,TRBJ2-7
TGTGCCAGCAGAGAGACAGGACGGGGCTACACCTTC,CASRETGRGYTF,many,TRBV6-1,NA,TRBJ1-2
TGTGCCAGCAGCCCCGGACCGAACACCGGGGAGCTGTTTTTT,CASSPGPNTGELFF,many,TRBV3-1,NA,TRBJ2-2
TGTGCCAGCAGCGTAGGTTCCGTAGATGGAAACACCATATATTTT,CASSVGSVDGNTIYF,few,TRBV9,NA,TRBJ1-3
TGTGCCAGCAGTTTGCGGGAGTATTACAATGAGCAGTTCTTC,CASSLREYYNEQFF,few,TRBV6-5,TRBD2,TRBJ2-1
TGTGCCAGCAGTTTAGCACAGGGACTCACAGATACGCAGTATTTT,CASSLAQGLTDTQYF,few,TRBV12-3/TRBV12-4,NA,TRBJ2-3
TGTGCCAGCAGTTCGGTTTTAGGGCAGCCCCAGCATTTT,CASSSVLGQPQHF,many,TRBV28,NA,TRBJ1-5
TGTGCCATCAGTGAAACGGACAGCTTCGACCGCTTGACGTATGGCTACACCTTC,CAISETDSFDRLTYGYTF,many,TRBV10-3,NA,TRBJ1-2
TGCAGTGCTAGAGATATCCGGAGGCCCTCCTACGAGCAGTACTTC,CSARDIRRPSYEQYF,few,TRBV20-1,NA,TRBJ2-7
TGTGCCAGCAGGGATAGGACAGGGGCTGGGCAGCCCCAGCATTTT,CASRDRTGAGQPQHF,many,TRBV28,TRBD1,TRBJ1-5
TGTGCCAGCAGCTTACATGGGACAGGGGCCTACGAGCAGTACTTC,CASSLHGTGAYEQYF,many,TRBV13,TRBD1,TRBJ2-7
TGTGCCAGCACTCGCAATTGGGGGACAGGGGGCGCTGGGGCCAACGTCCTGACTTTC,CASTRNWGTGGAGANVLTF,NA,TRBV28,TRBD1,TRBJ2-6
TGTGCCAGCAGCATGGCGACTAGCGGGAGGTCCTCCTACGAGCAGTACTTC,CASSMATSGRSSYEQYF,NA,TRBV5-5,TRBD2,TRBJ2-7
TGTGCCAGCAGTTCCCGAGGGGGTGGGACTGAAGCTTTCTTT,CASSSRGGGTEAFF,many,TRBV12-3/TRBV12-4,NA,TRBJ1-1
TGCGCCAGCAGCCAAATGACCAACGAGCAGTACTTC,CASSQMTNEQYF,few,TRBV4-1,NA,TRBJ2-7
TGTGCCAGCAGCTCCATTCCCGACAGCGCGCAGAACACTGAAGCTTTCTTT,CASSSIPDSAQNTEAFF,few,TRBV7-2,NA,TRBJ1-1
TGTGCCTGGAGTCACAGGGGAGGGGAGCTGTTTTTT,CAWSHRGGELFF,many,TRBV30,TRBD1,TRBJ2-2
TGTGCCAGCAGTTTGTGGGGGGGGAACACTGAAGCTTTCTTT,CASSLWGGNTEAFF,many,TRBV28,NA,TRBJ1-1
TGTGCCACCAGTGATTTGCGGCAGGGGATCTACGAGCAGTACTTC,CATSDLRQGIYEQYF,few,TRBV24-1,NA,TRBJ2-7
TGTGCCAGCAGCCATGGACTAGCGCAGAGCACAGATACGCAGTATTTT,CASSHGLAQSTDTQYF,NA,TRBV3-1,TRBD2,TRBJ2-3
TGTGCCAGCAGCCTTGGGACAGGGGACATTCAGTACTTC,CASSLGTGDIQYF,NA,TRBV13,TRBD1,TRBJ2-4
TGTGCCAGCAGTTACTCGAGGGGCTCTGGGGATCAGCCCCAGCATTTT,CASSYSRGSGDQPQHF,NA,TRBV6-5,NA,TRBJ1-5
TGCAGTGCTATAGTCCGGGACAGGAAGATCACAGATACGCAGTATTTT,CSAIVRDRKITDTQYF,NA,TRBV20-1,TRBD1,TRBJ2-3